This TCR beta chain was recorded in a study of T cell clonality in common variable immunodeficiency. Study-wide results and limits: In common variable immunodeficiency, TCR beta chains reportedly carried fewer deletions and N-nucleotide insertions. CVID subjects shared fewer TCRbeta clones than healthy controls did.

This CDR3 is built from 13 residues. Germline loops: CDR1 LNHDA, CDR2 SQIVND (reference sequence). V was cut by 6 bases and J by 5 bases, with 13 bases left in between. This clone was counted ten times or more. Its matching antigen is unknown. The read ends 3 residues early relative to the CDR3; the germline J gene fills the gap. Heparinized whole blood, roughly 4.5 to 9 ml, came from each donor. Control and CVID samples contributed equal amounts of genomic DNA. Sequencing used immunoSEQ multiplex PCR; TCRdb keeps in-frame clones, though not all of them. The record shows about 50,000 clones for this sample, with no singletons present.

V is TRBV19 and J is TRBJ2-5; tentative D call: TRBD2 (7 bases). The receptor comes from a person aged 18 to 70 in good health. The sequenced sample was peripheral blood mononuclear cells. The CDR3 sequence is CASSIQGGETQYF. The CDR3 DNA, read in part, is TGTGCCAGTAGCATACAGGGAGGGGAGACC.